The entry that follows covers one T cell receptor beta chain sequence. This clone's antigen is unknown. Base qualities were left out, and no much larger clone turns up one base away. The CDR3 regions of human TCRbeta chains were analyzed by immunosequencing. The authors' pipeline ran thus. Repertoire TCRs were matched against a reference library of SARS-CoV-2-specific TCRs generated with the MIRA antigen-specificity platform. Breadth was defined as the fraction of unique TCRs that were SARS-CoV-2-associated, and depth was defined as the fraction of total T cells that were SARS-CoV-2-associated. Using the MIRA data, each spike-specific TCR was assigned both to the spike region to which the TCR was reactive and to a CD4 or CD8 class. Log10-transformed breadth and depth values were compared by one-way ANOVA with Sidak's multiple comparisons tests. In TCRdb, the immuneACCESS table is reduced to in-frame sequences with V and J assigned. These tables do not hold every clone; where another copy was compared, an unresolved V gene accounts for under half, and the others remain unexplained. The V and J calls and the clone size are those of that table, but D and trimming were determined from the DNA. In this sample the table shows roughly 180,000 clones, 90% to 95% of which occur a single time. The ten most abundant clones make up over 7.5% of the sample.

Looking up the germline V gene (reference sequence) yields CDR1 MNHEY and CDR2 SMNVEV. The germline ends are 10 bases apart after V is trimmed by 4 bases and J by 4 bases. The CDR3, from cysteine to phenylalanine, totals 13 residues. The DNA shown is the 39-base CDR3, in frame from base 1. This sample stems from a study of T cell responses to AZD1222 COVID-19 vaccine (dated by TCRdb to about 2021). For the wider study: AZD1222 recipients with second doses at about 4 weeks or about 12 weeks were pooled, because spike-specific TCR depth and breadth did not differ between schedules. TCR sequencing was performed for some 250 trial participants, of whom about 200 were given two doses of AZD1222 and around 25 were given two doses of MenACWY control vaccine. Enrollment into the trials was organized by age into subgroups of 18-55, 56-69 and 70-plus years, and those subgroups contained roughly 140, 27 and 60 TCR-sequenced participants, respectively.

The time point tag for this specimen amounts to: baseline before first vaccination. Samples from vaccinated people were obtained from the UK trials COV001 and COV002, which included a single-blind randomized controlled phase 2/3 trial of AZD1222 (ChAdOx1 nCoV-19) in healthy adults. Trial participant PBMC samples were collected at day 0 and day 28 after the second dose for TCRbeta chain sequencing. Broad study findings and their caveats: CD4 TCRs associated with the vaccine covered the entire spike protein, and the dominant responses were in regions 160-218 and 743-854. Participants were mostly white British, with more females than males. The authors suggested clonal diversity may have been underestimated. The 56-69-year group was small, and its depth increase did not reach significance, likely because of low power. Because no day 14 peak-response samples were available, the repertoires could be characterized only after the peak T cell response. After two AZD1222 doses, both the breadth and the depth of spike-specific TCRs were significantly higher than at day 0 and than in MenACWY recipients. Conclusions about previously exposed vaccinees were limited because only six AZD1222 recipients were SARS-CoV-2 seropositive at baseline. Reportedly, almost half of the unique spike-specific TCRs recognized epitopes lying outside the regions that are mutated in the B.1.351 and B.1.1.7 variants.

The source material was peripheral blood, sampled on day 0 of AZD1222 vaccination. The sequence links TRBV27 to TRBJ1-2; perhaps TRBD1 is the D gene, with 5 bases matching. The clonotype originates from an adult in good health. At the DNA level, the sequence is TGTGCCAGCAGTTCGCAAGACAGCTATGGCTACACCTTC. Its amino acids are CASSSQDSYGYTF.